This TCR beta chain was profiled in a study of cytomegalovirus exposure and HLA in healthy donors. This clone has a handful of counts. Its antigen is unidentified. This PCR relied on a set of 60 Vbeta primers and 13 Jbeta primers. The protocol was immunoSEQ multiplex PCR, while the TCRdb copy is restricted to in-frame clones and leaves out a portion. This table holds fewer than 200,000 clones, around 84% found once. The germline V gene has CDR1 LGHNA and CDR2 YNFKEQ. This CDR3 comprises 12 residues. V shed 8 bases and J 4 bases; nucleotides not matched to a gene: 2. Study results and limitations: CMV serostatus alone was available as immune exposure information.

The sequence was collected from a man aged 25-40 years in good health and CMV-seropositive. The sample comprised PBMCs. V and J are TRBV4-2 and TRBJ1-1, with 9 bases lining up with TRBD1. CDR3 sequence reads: CASWDRATEAFF. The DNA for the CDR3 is TGTGCCAGCTGGGACAGGGCCACTGAAGCTTTCTTT.